This is a list of T cell receptor beta chains from one sample in a study of cytomegalovirus exposure and HLA in healthy donors. The method was immunoSEQ multiplex PCR; TCRdb's version includes in-frame clones alone and lacks a portion of them. The sample holds about 120,000 clones; 70% to 80% are singletons and the top ten take about 3%. Sequenced sample: PBMCs. The receptors come from a woman aged 40 to 49 in good health and CMV-seropositive. The CDR3 runs from the conserved cysteine through the conserved F or W. A D gene is named only where the DNA matches it firmly. Only part of the rows carry a size: once, few, many, or a class if the clone is expanded.

d_call: TRBD1; j_call: TRBJ1-1; v_call: TRBV2; clone_size: NA; cdr3_nt: TGTGCCAGCAGTGATCTTAGCAGGGGGCAGGACACTGAAGCTTTCTTT; cdr3_aa: CASSDLSRGQDTEAFF
d_call: NA; j_call: TRBJ1-6; v_call: TRBV5-1; clone_size: NA; cdr3_nt: TGCGCCAGCAGCCCCATAGGGGCGCGGAATTCACCCCTCCACTTT; cdr3_aa: CASSPIGARNSPLHF
d_call: TRBD1; j_call: TRBJ2-2; v_call: TRBV7-6; clone_size: NA; cdr3_nt: TGTGCCAGCAGCCCACAGGGGGAGGACTCCGGGGAGCTGTTTTTT; cdr3_aa: CASSPQGEDSGELFF
d_call: TRBD1; j_call: TRBJ1-2; v_call: TRBV19; clone_size: NA; cdr3_nt: TGTGCCAGTAGCCCACCCGGACAGGGGGATATCTATGGCTACACCTTC; cdr3_aa: CASSPPGQGDIYGYTF
d_call: TRBD1; j_call: TRBJ2-3; v_call: TRBV27; clone_size: NA; cdr3_nt: TGTGCCAGCAGATCGACAGGGAGTTGGTTGTCCACAGATACGCAGTATTTT; cdr3_aa: CASRSTGSWLSTDTQYF
d_call: TRBD1; j_call: TRBJ2-7; v_call: TRBV4-1; clone_size: NA; cdr3_nt: TGCGCCAGCAGTCCGGGACAGGGCACCTACGAGCAGTACTTC; cdr3_aa: CASSPGQGTYEQYF
d_call: TRBD2; j_call: TRBJ2-1; v_call: TRBV5-1; clone_size: NA; cdr3_nt: TGCGCCAGCAGTCTCGGACTAGCGGGAGGCTCCAGCTCCTACAATGAGCAGTTCTTC; cdr3_aa: CASSLGLAGGSSSYNEQFF
d_call: TRBD2; j_call: TRBJ2-7; v_call: TRBV13; clone_size: NA; cdr3_nt: TGTGCCAGCAGCCCCCGGACTAGCGGAGCCTACGAGCAGTACTTC; cdr3_aa: CASSPRTSGAYEQYF
d_call: NA; j_call: TRBJ2-7; v_call: TRBV6-5; clone_size: few; cdr3_nt: TGTGCCAGCAGTGCACGCAGGACTACTGACTACGAGCAGTACTTC; cdr3_aa: CASSARRTTDYEQYF
d_call: NA; j_call: TRBJ2-7; v_call: TRBV14; clone_size: NA; cdr3_nt: TGTGCCAGCACCGGGAGCAGGGTCGGCTACGAGCAGTACTTC; cdr3_aa: CASTGSRVGYEQYF
d_call: TRBD1; j_call: TRBJ2-3; v_call: TRBV2; clone_size: NA; cdr3_nt: TGTGCCAGCGCACGACAGGGTGGAAGAAGAGATACGCAGTATTTT; cdr3_aa: CASARQGGRRDTQYF
d_call: NA; j_call: TRBJ1-5; v_call: TRBV6-5; clone_size: NA; cdr3_nt: TGTGCCAGCAGGGGAGTTATGGGCAATCAGCCCCAGCATTTT; cdr3_aa: CASRGVMGNQPQHF
d_call: TRBD2; j_call: TRBJ2-5; v_call: TRBV6-4; clone_size: NA; cdr3_nt: TGTGCCAGCAGTTTCCGGCTAGCGGGGGGTGAGCAGTACTTC; cdr3_aa: CASSFRLAGGEQYF
d_call: NA; j_call: TRBJ2-1; v_call: TRBV5-1; clone_size: once; cdr3_nt: TGCGCCAGCAGTATCGCGGGACAGTATAACAATGAGCAGTTCTTC; cdr3_aa: CASSIAGQYNNEQFF
d_call: NA; j_call: TRBJ2-5; v_call: TRBV5-1; clone_size: NA; cdr3_nt: TGCGCCAGCAGCTTGGCCCGTACAGAGGGAGAGACCCAGTACTTC; cdr3_aa: CASSLARTEGETQYF
d_call: TRBD1; j_call: TRBJ1-1; v_call: TRBV10-3; clone_size: NA; cdr3_nt: TGTGCCATCACTCGACAGGGGCAGAACACTGAAGCTTTCTTT; cdr3_aa: CAITRQGQNTEAFF
d_call: NA; j_call: TRBJ2-2; v_call: TRBV2; clone_size: NA; cdr3_nt: TGTGCCAGCAAGGCGGACTTAGACACCGGGGAGCTGTTTTTT; cdr3_aa: CASKADLDTGELFF
d_call: NA; j_call: TRBJ2-3; v_call: TRBV7-9; clone_size: NA; cdr3_nt: TGTGCCAGCAGCCTACACCGTAAAGGGGTGGATACGCAGTATTTT; cdr3_aa: CASSLHRKGVDTQYF
d_call: NA; j_call: TRBJ2-5; v_call: TRBV7-7; clone_size: NA; cdr3_nt: TGTGCTAGCAGCCGACAGATACAAGAGACCCAGTACTTC; cdr3_aa: CASSRQIQETQYF
d_call: NA; j_call: TRBJ2-7; v_call: TRBV5-1; clone_size: NA; cdr3_nt: TGCGCCAGCAGCTTGGAGGGGGTCTCGAGCGAGCAGTACTTC; cdr3_aa: CASSLEGVSSEQYF
d_call: TRBD1; j_call: TRBJ2-7; v_call: TRBV6-5; clone_size: NA; cdr3_nt: TGTGCCAGCAGACGTGGACAGGGGAGTTACGAGCAGTACTTC; cdr3_aa: CASRRGQGSYEQYF
d_call: TRBD1; j_call: TRBJ1-1; v_call: TRBV5-4; clone_size: NA; cdr3_nt: TGTGCCAGCAGCTCACAAAGGACAGGGTATACTGAAGCTTTCTTT; cdr3_aa: CASSSQRTGYTEAFF
d_call: NA; j_call: TRBJ1-5; v_call: TRBV27; clone_size: NA; cdr3_nt: TGTGCCAGCAGTTTAAATACTCGGGGGAATCAGCCCCAGCATTTT; cdr3_aa: CASSLNTRGNQPQHF
d_call: TRBD2; j_call: TRBJ2-2; v_call: TRBV10-3; clone_size: NA; cdr3_nt: TGTGCCATCAGTGGGGGGACGGGGACTAGGGGCACCGGGGAGCTGTTTTTT; cdr3_aa: CAISGGTGTRGTGELFF
d_call: TRBD1; j_call: TRBJ2-5; v_call: TRBV19; clone_size: NA; cdr3_nt: TGTGCCAGTAGCTCGACAGGGGGCGTAGAGACCCAGTACTTC; cdr3_aa: CASSSTGGVETQYF
d_call: NA; j_call: TRBJ1-2; v_call: TRBV4-3; clone_size: NA; cdr3_nt: TGCGCCAGCAGCCAAGATTGGCAGGGCGACTACACCTTC; cdr3_aa: CASSQDWQGDYTF
d_call: NA; j_call: TRBJ1-4; v_call: TRBV30; clone_size: NA; cdr3_nt: TGTGCCTGGGCGAACCTTGTGACTAATGAAAAACTGTTTTTT; cdr3_aa: CAWANLVTNEKLFF
d_call: TRBD1; j_call: TRBJ1-3; v_call: TRBV9; clone_size: NA; cdr3_nt: TGTGCCAGCAGCGTCGGGCCAGGGGGCTCAGGAAACACCATATATTTT; cdr3_aa: CASSVGPGGSGNTIYF
d_call: NA; j_call: TRBJ2-1; v_call: TRBV30; clone_size: few; cdr3_nt: TGTGCCGGAGGGGCTTACAATGAGCAGTTCTTC; cdr3_aa: CAGGAYNEQFF
d_call: TRBD2; j_call: TRBJ2-1; v_call: TRBV4-1; clone_size: few; cdr3_nt: TGCGCCAGCAGCCCTCTGGGAAGCGGGGGGGCCAAGCACAATGAGCAGTTCTTC; cdr3_aa: CASSPLGSGGAKHNEQFF
d_call: TRBD1; j_call: TRBJ2-7; v_call: TRBV4-3; clone_size: NA; cdr3_nt: TGCGCCAGCAGCCAATACAGGGGGATCTACGAGCAGTACTTC; cdr3_aa: CASSQYRGIYEQYF
d_call: TRBD2; j_call: TRBJ2-7; v_call: TRBV6-6; clone_size: NA; cdr3_nt: TGTGCCAGCAGTCCCGGGACTAGCGTTTACGAGCAGTACTTC; cdr3_aa: CASSPGTSVYEQYF
d_call: NA; j_call: TRBJ1-2; v_call: TRBV4-2; clone_size: NA; cdr3_nt: TGTGCCAGCAGCCACCTCTTGCGGGTAGGGAGCTATGGCTACACCTTC; cdr3_aa: CASSHLLRVGSYGYTF
d_call: TRBD1; j_call: TRBJ2-7; v_call: TRBV5-1; clone_size: NA; cdr3_nt: TGCGCCAGCAGCTTCGGACAGGGCGAGGAGCAGTACTTC; cdr3_aa: CASSFGQGEEQYF
d_call: NA; j_call: TRBJ1-6; v_call: TRBV5-8; clone_size: NA; cdr3_nt: TGTGCCAGCAGCTTGGAGCCAGGGGTCAATTCACCCCTCCACTTT; cdr3_aa: CASSLEPGVNSPLHF
d_call: NA; j_call: TRBJ2-7; v_call: TRBV29-1; clone_size: NA; cdr3_nt: TGCAGCGGGGCTACAGGGTCTATTTCTGACGAGCAGTACTTC; cdr3_aa: CSGATGSISDEQYF